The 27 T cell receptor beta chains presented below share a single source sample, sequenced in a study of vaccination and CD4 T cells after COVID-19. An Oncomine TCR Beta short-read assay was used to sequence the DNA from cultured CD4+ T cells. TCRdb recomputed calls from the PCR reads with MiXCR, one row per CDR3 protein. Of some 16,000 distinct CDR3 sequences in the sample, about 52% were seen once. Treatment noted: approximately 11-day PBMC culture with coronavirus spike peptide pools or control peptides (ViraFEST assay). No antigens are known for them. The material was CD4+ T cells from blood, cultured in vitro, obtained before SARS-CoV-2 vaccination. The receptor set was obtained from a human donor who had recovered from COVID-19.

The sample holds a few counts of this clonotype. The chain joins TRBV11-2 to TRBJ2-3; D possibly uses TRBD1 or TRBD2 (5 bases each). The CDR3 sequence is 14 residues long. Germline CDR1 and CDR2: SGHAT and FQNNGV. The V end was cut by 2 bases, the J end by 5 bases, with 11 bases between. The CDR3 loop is CASSLMRGQDTQYF. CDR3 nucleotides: TGTGCCAGCAGCTTAATGAGGGGTCAAGATACGCAGTATTTT.

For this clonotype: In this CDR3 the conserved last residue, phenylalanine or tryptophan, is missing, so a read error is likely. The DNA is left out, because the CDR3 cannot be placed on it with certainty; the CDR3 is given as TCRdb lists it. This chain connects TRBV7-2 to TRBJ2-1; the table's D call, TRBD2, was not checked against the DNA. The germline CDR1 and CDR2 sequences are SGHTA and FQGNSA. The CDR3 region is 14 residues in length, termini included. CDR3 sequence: CASSMPSGTSGISY.

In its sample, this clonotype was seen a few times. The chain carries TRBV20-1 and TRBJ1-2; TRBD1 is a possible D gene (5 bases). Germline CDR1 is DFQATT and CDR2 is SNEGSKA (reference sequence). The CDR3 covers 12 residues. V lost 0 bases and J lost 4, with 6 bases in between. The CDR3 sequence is CSARDRVYGYTF. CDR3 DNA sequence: TGCAGTGCTAGAGACAGGGTCTATGGCTACACCTTC.

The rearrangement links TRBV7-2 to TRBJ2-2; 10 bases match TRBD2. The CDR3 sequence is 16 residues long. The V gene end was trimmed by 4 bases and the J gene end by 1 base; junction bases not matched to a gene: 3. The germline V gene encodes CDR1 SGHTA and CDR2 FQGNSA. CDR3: CASSYLAGVNTGELFF. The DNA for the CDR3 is TGTGCCAGCAGCTACCTAGCGGGAGTGAACACCGGGGAGCTGTTTTTT.

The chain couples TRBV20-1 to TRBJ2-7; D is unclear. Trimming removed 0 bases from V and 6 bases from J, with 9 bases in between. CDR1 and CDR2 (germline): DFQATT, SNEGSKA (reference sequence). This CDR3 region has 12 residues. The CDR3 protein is CSARDITLEQYF. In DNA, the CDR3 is TGCAGTGCTAGAGATATTACACTCGAGCAGTACTTC.

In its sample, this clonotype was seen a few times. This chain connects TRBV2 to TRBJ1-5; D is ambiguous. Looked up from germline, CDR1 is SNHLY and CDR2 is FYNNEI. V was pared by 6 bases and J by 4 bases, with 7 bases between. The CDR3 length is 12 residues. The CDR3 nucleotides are TGTGCCAGCAGCGATGCTAATCAGCCCCAGCATTTT. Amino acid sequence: CASSDANQPQHF.

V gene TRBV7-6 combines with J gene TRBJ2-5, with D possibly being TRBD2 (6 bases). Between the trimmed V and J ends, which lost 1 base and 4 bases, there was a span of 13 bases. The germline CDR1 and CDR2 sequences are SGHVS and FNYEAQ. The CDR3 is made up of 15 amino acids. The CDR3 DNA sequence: TGTGCCAGCAGCTTAGTGGGGGGAGGCCCAGAGACCCAGTACTTC. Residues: CASSLVGGGPETQYF.

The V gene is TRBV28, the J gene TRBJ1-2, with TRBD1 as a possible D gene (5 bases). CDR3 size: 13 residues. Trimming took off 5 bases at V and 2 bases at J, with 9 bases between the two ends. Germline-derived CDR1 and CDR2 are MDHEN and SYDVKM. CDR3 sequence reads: CASSLDSNYGYTF. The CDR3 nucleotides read TGTGCCAGCAGTCTCGACAGCAACTATGGCTACACCTTC.

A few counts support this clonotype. The DNA of the CDR3 is TGTGCCACCAGGGGTGTGGGGGCGGATGGCTACACCTTC. Its translation: CATRGVGADGYTF. This sequence joins TRBV24-1 and TRBJ1-2; a possible D gene is TRBD1 (6 bases). The CDR3 runs 13 residues. Trimming shortened V by 7 bases and J by 6 bases, and 14 bases separated the two germline ends. Looked up from germline, CDR1 is KGHDR and CDR2 is SFDVKD.

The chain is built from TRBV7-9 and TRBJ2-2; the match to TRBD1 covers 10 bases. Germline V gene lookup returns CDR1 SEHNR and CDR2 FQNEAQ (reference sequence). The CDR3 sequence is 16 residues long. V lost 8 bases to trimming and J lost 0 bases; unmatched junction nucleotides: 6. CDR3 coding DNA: TGTGCCAGCCCTAGACAGGGGGCTTCGAACACCGGGGAGCTGTTTTTT. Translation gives CASPRQGASNTGELFF.

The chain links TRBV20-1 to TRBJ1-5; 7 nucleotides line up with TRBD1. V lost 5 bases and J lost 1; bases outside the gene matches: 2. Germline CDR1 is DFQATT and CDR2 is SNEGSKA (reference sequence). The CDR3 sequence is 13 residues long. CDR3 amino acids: CSAPTGSNQPQHF. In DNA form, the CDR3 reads TGCAGTGCTCCGACAGGGAGCAATCAGCCCCAGCATTTT.

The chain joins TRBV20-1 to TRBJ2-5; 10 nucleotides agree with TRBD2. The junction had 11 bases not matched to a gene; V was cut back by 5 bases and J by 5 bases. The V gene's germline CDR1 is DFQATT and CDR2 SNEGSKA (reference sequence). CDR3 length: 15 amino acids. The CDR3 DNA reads TGCAGTGCTTATAGCGGGAGGAGCCCCAGGGAGACCCAGTACTTC. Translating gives CSAYSGRSPRETQYF.

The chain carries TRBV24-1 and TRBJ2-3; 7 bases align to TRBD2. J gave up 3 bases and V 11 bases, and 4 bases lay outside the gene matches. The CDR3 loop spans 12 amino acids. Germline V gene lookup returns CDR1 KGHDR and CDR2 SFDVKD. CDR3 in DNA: TGTGCCAGCACTAGCGAGACAGATACGCAGTATTTT. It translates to CASTSETDTQYF.

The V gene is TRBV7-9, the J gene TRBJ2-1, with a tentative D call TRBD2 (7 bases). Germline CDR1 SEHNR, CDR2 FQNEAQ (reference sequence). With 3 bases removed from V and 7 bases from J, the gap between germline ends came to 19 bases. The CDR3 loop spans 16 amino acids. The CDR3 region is CASSFGGLAAGNEQFF. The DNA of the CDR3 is TGTGCCAGCAGCTTTGGGGGCCTAGCGGCAGGGAATGAGCAGTTCTTC.

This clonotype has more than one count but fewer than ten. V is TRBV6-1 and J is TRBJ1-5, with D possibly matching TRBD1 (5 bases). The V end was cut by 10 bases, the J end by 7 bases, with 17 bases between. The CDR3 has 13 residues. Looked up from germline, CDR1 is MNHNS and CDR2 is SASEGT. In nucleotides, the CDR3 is TGTGCCACTGGGCCCAGGGCGTTCCAGCCCCAGCATTTT. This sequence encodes CATGPRAFQPQHF.

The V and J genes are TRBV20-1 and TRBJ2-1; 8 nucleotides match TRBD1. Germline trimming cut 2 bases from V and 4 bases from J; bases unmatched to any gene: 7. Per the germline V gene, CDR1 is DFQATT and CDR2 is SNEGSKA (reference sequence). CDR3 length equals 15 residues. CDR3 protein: CSARRTGTIYNEQFF. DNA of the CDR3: TGCAGTGCTAGAAGGACAGGGACGATTTACAATGAGCAGTTCTTC.

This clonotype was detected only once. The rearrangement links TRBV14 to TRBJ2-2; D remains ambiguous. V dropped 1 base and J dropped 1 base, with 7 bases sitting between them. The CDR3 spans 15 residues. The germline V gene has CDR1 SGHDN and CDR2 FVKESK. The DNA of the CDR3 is TGTGCCAGCAGCCAAGCGGGCGGGAACACCGGGGAGCTGTTTTTT. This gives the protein CASSQAGGNTGELFF.

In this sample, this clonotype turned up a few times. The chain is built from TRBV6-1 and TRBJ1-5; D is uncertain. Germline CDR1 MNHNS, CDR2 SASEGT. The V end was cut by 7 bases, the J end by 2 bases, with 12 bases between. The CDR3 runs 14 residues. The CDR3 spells CASKLAGGNQPQHF. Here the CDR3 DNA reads TGTGCCAGCAAACTCGCAGGAGGCAATCAGCCCCAGCATTTT.

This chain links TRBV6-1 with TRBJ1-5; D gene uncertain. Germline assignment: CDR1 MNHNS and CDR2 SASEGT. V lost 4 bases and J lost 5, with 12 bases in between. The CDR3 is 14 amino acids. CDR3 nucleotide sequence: TGTGCCAGCAGTGTCTCCCGAGGCGATCAGCCCCAGCATTTT. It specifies CASSVSRGDQPQHF.

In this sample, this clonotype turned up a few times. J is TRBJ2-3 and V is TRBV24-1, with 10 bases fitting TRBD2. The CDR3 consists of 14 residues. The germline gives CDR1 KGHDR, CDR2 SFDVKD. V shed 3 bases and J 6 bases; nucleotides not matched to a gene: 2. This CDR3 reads CATSDPSGSDTQYF. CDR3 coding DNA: TGTGCCACCAGTGATCCTAGCGGGAGCGATACGCAGTATTTT.

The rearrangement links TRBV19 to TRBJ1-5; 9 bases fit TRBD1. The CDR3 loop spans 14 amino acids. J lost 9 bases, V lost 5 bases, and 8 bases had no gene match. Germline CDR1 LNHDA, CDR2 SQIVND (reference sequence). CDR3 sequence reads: CASSAGQGSGPQHF. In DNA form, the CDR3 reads TGTGCCAGTAGTGCGGGACAGGGCTCGGGGCCCCAGCATTTT. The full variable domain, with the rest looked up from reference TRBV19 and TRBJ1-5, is DGGITQSPKYLFRKEGQNVTLSCEQNLNHDAMYWYRQDPGQGLRLIYYSQIVNDFQKGDIAEGYSVSREKKESFPLTVTSAQKNPTAFYLCASSAGQGSGPQHFGDGTRLSIL.

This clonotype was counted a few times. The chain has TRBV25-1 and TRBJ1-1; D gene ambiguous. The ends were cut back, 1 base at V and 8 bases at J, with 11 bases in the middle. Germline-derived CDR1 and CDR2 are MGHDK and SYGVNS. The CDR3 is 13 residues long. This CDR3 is CASSEFGGGEAFF. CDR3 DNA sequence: TGTGCCAGCAGTGAATTTGGAGGCGGAGAAGCTTTCTTT.

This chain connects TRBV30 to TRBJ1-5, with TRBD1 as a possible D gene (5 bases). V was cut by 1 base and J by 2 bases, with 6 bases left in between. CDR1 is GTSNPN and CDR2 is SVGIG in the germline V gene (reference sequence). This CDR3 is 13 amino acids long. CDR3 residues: CAWSGQRNQPQHF. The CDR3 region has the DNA TGTGCCTGGAGTGGACAGCGCAATCAGCCCCAGCATTTT.

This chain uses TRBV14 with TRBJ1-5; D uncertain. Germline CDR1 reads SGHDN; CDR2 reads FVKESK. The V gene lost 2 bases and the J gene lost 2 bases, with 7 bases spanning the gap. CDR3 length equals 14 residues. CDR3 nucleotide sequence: TGTGCCAGCAGCCAATTGGGAGGCAATCAGCCCCAGCATTTT. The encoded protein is CASSQLGGNQPQHF.

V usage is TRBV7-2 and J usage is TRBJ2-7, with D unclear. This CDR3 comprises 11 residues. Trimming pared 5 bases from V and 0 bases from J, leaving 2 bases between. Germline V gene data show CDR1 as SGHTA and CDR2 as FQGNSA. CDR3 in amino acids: CASSHSYEQYF. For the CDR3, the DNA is TGTGCCAGCAGCCACTCCTACGAGCAGTACTTC.

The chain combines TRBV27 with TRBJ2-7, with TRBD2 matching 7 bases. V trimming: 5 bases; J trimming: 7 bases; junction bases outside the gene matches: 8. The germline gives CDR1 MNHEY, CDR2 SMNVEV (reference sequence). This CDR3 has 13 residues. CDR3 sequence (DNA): TGTGCCAGCAGTCGGCGGGAGTTGGGGGAGCAGTACTTC. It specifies CASSRRELGEQYF.

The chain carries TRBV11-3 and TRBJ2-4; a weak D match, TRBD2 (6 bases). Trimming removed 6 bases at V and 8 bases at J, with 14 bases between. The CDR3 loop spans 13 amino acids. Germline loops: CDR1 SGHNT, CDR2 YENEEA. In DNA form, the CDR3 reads TGTGCCAGCAGTCGACGGTGGAGGGACATTCAGTACTTC. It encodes CASSRRWRDIQYF.